Detailed here is one T cell receptor beta chain. The sample belongs to a study of blood T cell repertoires in COVID-19. This table comes from immunoSEQ multiplex PCR, and its TCRdb copy is limited to in-frame clones, with some not included. The sample includes around 100,000 clones, less than 90% seen only once; the top ten take roughly 6%. The CDR3 loop spans 15 amino acids. The germline CDR1 and CDR2 sequences are SGHVS and FQNEAQ. V dropped 2 bases and J dropped 2; count of bases not matched to a gene: 4. This sequence originates from a human donor in a cohort sampled during active COVID-19. The rearrangement uses TRBV7-8 and TRBJ2-5; TRBD1 agrees at 8 bases. The specimen sequenced was peripheral blood. The CDR3 loop is CASSLRTGSQETQYF. CDR3 nucleotide sequence: TGTGCCAGCAGCTTAAGGACAGGGAGTCAAGAGACCCAGTACTTC.